This TCR beta chain is drawn from a study of cytomegalovirus exposure and HLA in healthy donors. Study summary: Sequencing of about 179 million T cells in an earlier analysis found some 100 million unique TCR beta sequences. Regarding the study as a whole: The study carried out a later analysis of TCR beta sequences. It associated 16,951 of them with specific HLA alleles at a false discovery rate of 0.05. The number of N-insertions in an Asian-associated ancestry cluster was reportedly below the approximately 680-donor mean in a later analysis. Later analysis demonstrated an association between a missense DCLRE1C variant and TCR beta V- and J-gene trimming.

Concerning this clone: The antigen is not known.

Amplification used 60 Vbeta primers and 13 Jbeta primers. The data were produced by immunoSEQ multiplex PCR, yet TCRdb's version contains in-frame clones alone and is incomplete. Its listing shows 100,000 to 150,000 clones. V lost 4 bases, J lost 7 bases, and 3 bases stayed unmatched. CDR1 and CDR2 (germline): SGHDT, YYEEEE. This CDR3 spans 13 amino acids. The V and J genes are TRBV5-6 and TRBJ1-5; TRBD1 agrees at 9 bases. The sample comprised PBMCs. The sequence was obtained from a woman aged 40 to 55 in good health and CMV-seropositive. The DNA of the CDR3 is TGTGCCAGCAGCCTACAGGGGGCACAGCCCCAGCATTTT. Amino acids: CASSLQGAQPQHF.